These 24 T cell receptor beta chains were all obtained from the same sample, sequenced in a study of shared clonotypes between healthy human individuals. Data came from immunoSEQ multiplex PCR; TCRdb stores just in-frame clones and leaves some out. The repertoire has over a million clones, around 78% of them found once; the top ten carry 0.5% to 0.65%. The specimen was memory CD4+ T cells from PBMCs. Subset meaning: CD45RA-negative fraction. Receptors originate from a man between 18 and 29 years old in good health. Some clones in this sample may be carry-over from other donors' samples.

The rearrangement joins TRBV7-2 to TRBJ2-5; D may be TRBD1 (7 bases). Germline V gene data show CDR1 as SGHTA and CDR2 as FQGNSA. The CDR3 runs to 15 residues. The V end lost 1 base, the J end lost 4 bases, and 13 bases lay between the germline ends. For the CDR3, the DNA is TGTGCCAGCAGCTTAGGCGGGACAGCTTTAGAGACCCAGTACTTC. Protein sequence: CASSLGGTALETQYF.

V gene TRBV6-6 combines with J gene TRBJ2-1; 11 bases agree with TRBD2. The CDR3 covers 14 residues. V shed 6 bases, J shed 5 bases, and the junction held 3 bases outside the gene matches. The germline V gene encodes CDR1 MNHNY and CDR2 SVGAGI (reference sequence). The CDR3 bases are TGTGCCAGCAGGGGACTAGCGGTGAACAATGAGCAGTTCTTC. This codes for CASRGLAVNNEQFF.

The rearrangement uses TRBV2 and TRBJ2-7; unclear D gene. Deletions cut 5 bases from V and 7 bases from J, with 15 bases between. Germline CDR1 SNHLY, CDR2 FYNNEI. The CDR3 contains 13 residues. The CDR3 sequence is CASSPNLGREQYF. The CDR3 DNA reads TGTGCCAGCAGTCCCAACTTGGGTAGAGAGCAGTACTTC.

The chain couples TRBV28 to TRBJ1-2; 7 positions agree with TRBD1. CDR3 size: 13 residues. The germline V gene encodes CDR1 MDHEN and CDR2 SYDVKM. V lost 5 bases and J lost 7; bases outside the gene matches: 7. The CDR3 DNA is TGTGCCAGCAGTCCTCGAGACAGGGCTGGCTACACCTTC. Translated, it gives CASSPRDRAGYTF.

The rearrangement joins TRBV11-1 to TRBJ2-7; perhaps TRBD2 as D (6 bases). Trimming took 8 bases from V and 7 from J, leaving 12 bases between them. This CDR3 comprises 11 residues. Germline CDR1 is SGHAT and CDR2 is FQDESV (reference sequence). The CDR3 region is CASGHRGEQYF. CDR3 coding DNA: TGTGCCAGCGGACATCGGGGGGAGCAGTACTTC. The variable domain in full, with the rest retrieved from reference TRBV11-1 and TRBJ2-7, is EAEVAQSPRYKITEKSQAVAFWCDPISGHATLYWYRQILGQGPELLVQFQDESVVDDSQLPKDRFSAERLKGVDSTLKIQPAELGDSAMYLCASGHRGEQYFGPGTRLTVT.

This chain connects TRBV5-1 to TRBJ2-3; 9 bases agree with TRBD2. This CDR3 contains 15 residues. The junction had 4 bases not matched to a gene; V was cut back by 4 bases and J by 1 base. Germline CDR1 reads SGHRS; CDR2 reads YFSETQ. CDR3 coding DNA: TGCGCCAGCAGCACGCGGGAGGGAGGCACAGATACGCAGTATTTT. It encodes CASSTREGGTDTQYF.

The DNA of the CDR3 is TGCAGTGCTTTTAACTATGGCTACACCTTC. Translating it yields CSAFNYGYTF. The chain links TRBV20-1 to TRBJ1-2; D not resolved. With 5 bases removed from V and 1 base from J, the gap between germline ends came to 2 bases. In germline, CDR1 is DFQATT, CDR2 SNEGSKA (reference sequence). This CDR3 spans 10 amino acids.

This chain joins TRBV2 and TRBJ1-1; D uncertain. V was trimmed by 4 bases and J by 3 bases, leaving 12 bases between them. CDR1 is SNHLY, CDR2 FYNNEI, per germline. The CDR3 runs to 14 residues. CDR3 region: CASSVGRTYTEAFF. Written as DNA, the CDR3 is TGTGCCAGCAGTGTTGGAAGAACCTACACTGAAGCTTTCTTT.

This clone was seen once. The rearrangement links TRBV5-4 to TRBJ2-3; TRBD1 matches at 8 bases. Germline CDR1 SGHNT, CDR2 YYREEE (reference sequence). The CDR3 loop spans 15 amino acids. V lost 5 bases, J lost 1 base, and 6 bases stayed unmatched. CDR3 DNA: TGTGCCAGCAGAACAGGGGGTAGTGGCACAGATACGCAGTATTTT. Its translation is CASRTGGSGTDTQYF.

V is TRBV2 and J is TRBJ1-3; no firm D call. CDR1 is SNHLY and CDR2 is FYNNEI in the germline V gene. The V end lost 5 bases, the J end lost 2 bases, and 13 bases lay between the germline ends. This CDR3 comprises 15 residues. The CDR3 loop reads CASSPTLPPGNTIYF. The CDR3, as DNA: TGTGCCAGCAGTCCCACCCTCCCTCCTGGAAACACCATATATTTT.

V usage is TRBV5-1 and J usage is TRBJ2-7, with 8 bases aligning to TRBD1. V lost 4 bases and J lost 3; bases outside the gene matches: 9. Germline V gene sequence: CDR1 SGHRS, CDR2 YFSETQ. The CDR3 is 15 amino acids. The CDR3 sequence: CASSARDRGGYEQYF. The DNA of the CDR3 is TGCGCCAGCAGCGCCAGAGACAGGGGTGGCTACGAGCAGTACTTC.

The chain couples TRBV7-2 to TRBJ2-1; TRBD2 might be the D (5 bases). The CDR3 length is 13 residues. Trimming took off 5 bases at V and 6 bases at J, with 11 bases between the two ends. Germline CDR1 SGHTA, CDR2 FQGNSA. Here the CDR3 reads CASSAGLSNEQFF. Written as DNA, the CDR3 is TGTGCCAGCAGCGCAGGACTCAGCAATGAGCAGTTCTTC.

The gene calls are TRBV5-8 and TRBJ2-3, with D maybe TRBD1 (5 bases). CDR1 is SGHTS, CDR2 YDEGEE, per germline. V shed 5 bases and J shed 6 bases, with 10 bases lying between them. The CDR3 is 12 amino acids. Here the CDR3 reads CASRPGLDTQYF. CDR3 in DNA: TGTGCCAGCAGACCAGGGTTGGATACGCAGTATTTT.

This clone was counted only a few times. Different DNA sequences within this sample yield the same CDR3. The chain couples TRBV7-8 to TRBJ1-1, with D perhaps TRBD1 (5 bases). CDR3 length: 14 residues. CDR1 and CDR2 (germline): SGHVS, FQNEAQ. V gave up 1 base and J gave up 1 base, with 7 bases separating them. The CDR3: CASSLVQGNTEAFF. The CDR3, as DNA: TGTGCCAGCAGCTTAGTTCAGGGGAACACTGAAGCTTTCTTT. The complete variable domain, with remaining parts taken from reference TRBV7-8 and TRBJ1-1, reads GAGVSQSPRYKVAKRGQDVALRCDPISGHVSLFWYQQALGQGPEFLTYFQNEAQLDKSGLPSDRFFAERPEGSVSTLKIQRTQQEDSAVYLCASSLVQGNTEAFFGQGTRLTVV.

The CDR3 region has the DNA TGTGCCATCAGTGAGCCGGGCGAGGTAGCGGGAGGCACAGATACGCAGTATTTT. Encoded protein: CAISEPGEVAGGTDTQYF. The chain employs TRBV10-3 and TRBJ2-3, with TRBD2 matching over 9 bases. J lost 1 base, V lost 2 bases, and 10 bases had no gene match. CDR1 is ENHRY, CDR2 SYGVKD, per germline. This CDR3 spans 18 amino acids.

The chain has TRBV30 and TRBJ1-1; unclear D gene. V dropped 1 base and J dropped 4 bases, with 10 bases sitting between them. There are 13 residues in the CDR3. Per germline, CDR1 GTSNPN and CDR2 SVGIG (reference sequence). The CDR3 sequence: CAWSGLPGTEAFF. In DNA, the CDR3 is TGTGCCTGGAGTGGCCTTCCAGGCACTGAAGCTTTCTTT.

The rearrangement links TRBV5-4 to TRBJ2-7; D not certain. CDR1 and CDR2 from the germline V gene are SGHNT and YYREEE (reference sequence). This CDR3 has 15 amino acids. V lost 4 bases and J 0 bases, leaving 14 bases between the germline ends. Here the CDR3 reads CASSRRVGSSYEQYF. The CDR3 DNA reads TGTGCCAGCAGCCGACGCGTGGGCAGCTCCTACGAGCAGTACTTC.

This clone was picked up one time. This chain connects TRBV28 to TRBJ1-2; the D is unclear. With 7 bases removed from V and 0 bases from J, the gap between germline ends came to 15 bases. Germline CDR1 is MDHEN and CDR2 is SYDVKM. This CDR3 is 15 amino acids long. CDR3: CASTSPGTPNYGYTF. The CDR3 DNA reads as TGTGCCAGCACCTCACCGGGCACCCCTAACTATGGCTACACCTTC.

CDR3: CASSFVAPGQGNEQFF. CDR3 bases: TGTGCCAGCAGCTTTGTGGCGCCGGGACAGGGTAATGAGCAGTTCTTC. The rearrangement links TRBV7-6 to TRBJ2-1; the match to TRBD1 covers 9 bases. CDR3 length: 16 amino acids. CDR1 and CDR2 (germline): SGHVS, FNYEAQ. The V and J ends lost 3 bases and 7 bases, in that order; junction bases with no gene match: 10.

This sequence joins TRBV19 and TRBJ1-1; 7 nucleotides align to TRBD1. The CDR3 extends over 14 amino acids. After removal of 5 bases from V and 5 bases from J, the junction contained 8 bases not matched to a gene. CDR1 is LNHDA, CDR2 SQIVND, per germline (reference sequence). The CDR3 coding sequence is TGTGCCAGTAGTCCTCGACAGGGATGGACTGAAGCTTTCTTT. Its protein is CASSPRQGWTEAFF. The entire variable domain, with the rest obtained from reference TRBV19 and TRBJ1-1, is as follows: DGGITQSPKYLFRKEGQNVTLSCEQNLNHDAMYWYRQDPGQGLRLIYYSQIVNDFQKGDIAEGYSVSREKKESFPLTVTSAQKNPTAFYLCASSPRQGWTEAFFGQGTRLTVV.

The chain uses TRBV27 and TRBJ2-3; perhaps TRBD1 as D (6 bases). Germline lookup yields CDR1 MNHEY and CDR2 SMNVEV (reference sequence). V dropped 3 bases and J dropped 3 bases, with 19 bases sitting between them. The CDR3 runs to 17 residues. The CDR3 DNA is TGTGCCAGCAGTTTCCGCCCCCCGGGAAGGGGGACAGATACGCAGTATTTT. Its protein is CASSFRPPGRGTDTQYF.

The chain joins TRBV5-4 to TRBJ2-7; D is ambiguous. Germline V gene data show CDR1 as SGHNT and CDR2 as YYREEE (reference sequence). The CDR3 has 15 amino acids. The germline V and J ends were trimmed by 1 base and 0 bases, with 11 bases remaining between them. CDR3 coding DNA: TGTGCCAGCAGCTTGAAGGGTGGATACTCCTACGAGCAGTACTTC. The encoded protein is CASSLKGGYSYEQYF.

The V gene is TRBV4-3, the J gene TRBJ2-6, with D unclear. V was pared by 4 bases and J by 1 base, with 8 bases between. Germline CDR1 reads LGHNA; CDR2 reads YSLEER. CDR3 length equals 15 residues. CDR3 sequence reads: CASSPISSGANVLTF. CDR3 sequence (DNA): TGCGCCAGCAGCCCTATAAGTTCTGGGGCCAACGTCCTGACTTTC.

The V gene is TRBV5-4, the J gene TRBJ2-1; TRBD2 matches 13 bases. Germline CDR1 reads SGHNT; CDR2 reads YYREEE (reference sequence). The CDR3 is made up of 13 amino acids. Trimming cost V 3 bases and J 14 bases; bases outside gene matches: 5. This CDR3 reads CASSSGLAGEKFF. CDR3 coding DNA: TGTGCCAGCAGCTCCGGACTAGCGGGAGAGAAGTTCTTC.